This TCR beta chain was identified in a study of shared T cell receptors in the human thymus. Assay: immunoSEQ multiplex PCR; the TCRdb copy retains only in-frame clones and omits some. The sample includes 700,000 to 750,000 clones, around 85% seen only once; the top ten take under 0.012%. The V end was cut by 3 bases, the J end by 8 bases, with 17 bases between. The CDR3 loop spans 15 amino acids. Per germline, CDR1 MNHEY and CDR2 SVGAGI. The data were also submitted as part of a second study, on human thymus T cells. That study adds: Donors were healthy Finnish infants having corrective surgery for congenital heart defects. Thymus tissue for the work was resected from patients undergoing corrective heart surgery. Seemingly biased V and J gene usage marked thymic and blood repertoires. Among unrelated individuals, related research reported thymic repertoires that overlapped highly.

The chain has TRBV6-5 and TRBJ2-1, with D perhaps TRBD1 (5 bases). This clonotype originated in a girl less than two years old with a congenital heart defect. Source material: thymocytes. CDR3 loop: CASSYWGVRFDEQFF. CDR3 DNA: TGTGCCAGCAGTTATTGGGGCGTTAGGTTTGATGAGCAGTTCTTC.